What follows is one T cell receptor (beta chain) and its context. The data were produced by immunoSEQ multiplex PCR, yet TCRdb's version contains in-frame clones alone and is incomplete. The table lists some 75,000 clones, 90% to 95% of them singletons. The germline gives CDR1 SEHNR, CDR2 FQNEAQ (reference sequence). V was clipped by 5 bases and J by 3 bases; unmatched bases: 8. The CDR3 extends over 15 amino acids. The entry originates in a study of T cell changes during pregnancy in multiple sclerosis. The TCR comes from a female donor with multiple sclerosis, enrolled in a pregnancy study. Sequencing used peripheral blood, obtained in the second trimester of pregnancy. The chain has TRBV7-9 and TRBJ1-1, with 8 bases aligning to TRBD1. This CDR3 is CASSPDRGRDTEAFF. The DNA of the CDR3 is TGTGCCAGCAGCCCTGACAGGGGTCGGGACACTGAAGCTTTCTTT.